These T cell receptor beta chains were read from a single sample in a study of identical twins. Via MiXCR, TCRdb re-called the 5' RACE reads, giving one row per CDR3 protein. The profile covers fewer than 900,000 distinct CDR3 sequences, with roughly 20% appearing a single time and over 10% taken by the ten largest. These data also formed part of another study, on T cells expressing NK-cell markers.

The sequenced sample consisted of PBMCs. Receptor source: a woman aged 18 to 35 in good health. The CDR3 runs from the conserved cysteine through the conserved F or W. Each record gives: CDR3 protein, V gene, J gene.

CASSVAGGVRQGSNNEQFF,TRBV9,TRBJ2-1
CASSLGQGVDEQFF,TRBV5-1,TRBJ2-1
CASRAQGGQETQYF,TRBV12-3/TRBV12-4,TRBJ2-5
CSARDGQGANEKLFF,TRBV20-1,TRBJ1-4
CASLGLEETQYF,TRBV11-2,TRBJ2-5
CASSQPSYGYTF,TRBV3-1,TRBJ1-2
CASSPPSPYGYTF,TRBV7-9,TRBJ1-2
CANPPRRELPRYF,TRBV12-3/TRBV12-4,TRBJ2-5
CSAPGQVYYEQYF,TRBV20-1,TRBJ2-7
CASRGEGGSYNEQFF,TRBV5-4,TRBJ2-1
CASSLQPDEQYF,TRBV12-3/TRBV12-4,TRBJ2-7
CASSGRRELFF,TRBV25-1,TRBJ2-2
CASSAMELRAFF,TRBV6-1,TRBJ1-1
CATRVWGASYNEQFF,TRBV6-1,TRBJ2-1
CASSLVGGRSTDTQYF,TRBV7-2,TRBJ2-3
CASSLGTGREAQHF,TRBV7-2,TRBJ1-5
CASSLTSGIKTGELFF,TRBV7-6,TRBJ2-2
CASSGKETQYF,TRBV5-1,TRBJ2-5
CASRLGDSGANVLTF,TRBV5-1,TRBJ2-6
CASSGHARRQETQYF,TRBV12-3/TRBV12-4,TRBJ2-5
CASSWRTGYYEQYF,TRBV12-3/TRBV12-4,TRBJ2-7
CASSWGLPSPYEQYF,TRBV5-6,TRBJ2-7
CSARDGGGPRYGYTF,TRBV20-1,TRBJ1-2
CASSRGGRGEQFF,TRBV7-8,TRBJ2-1
CASSLITDSTGELFF,TRBV7-3,TRBJ2-2
CASSLQGGTSGANVLTF,TRBV7-2,TRBJ2-6
CAIRNGQNTEAFF,TRBV10-3,TRBJ1-1
CSAPKGVTDTQYF,TRBV20-1,TRBJ2-3
CASSVNVGGPGELFF,TRBV9,TRBJ2-2
CASSPTSGGTGELFF,TRBV7-7,TRBJ2-2
CAISEPGKTQFF,TRBV10-3,TRBJ2-1
CASSQGFGPQHF,TRBV12-3/TRBV12-4,TRBJ1-5
CSARVWIAGVDEQYF,TRBV20-1,TRBJ2-7
CSVPDGEAEFF,TRBV29-1,TRBJ2-1
CAVLMWNEQFF,TRBV7-9,TRBJ2-1
CASSYRDRESKEQFF,TRBV7-2,TRBJ2-1
CASSLIGQDDNEQFF,TRBV5-1,TRBJ2-1
CSAPLRPTSGGSYEQYF,TRBV20-1,TRBJ2-7
CASNYGTAGTQYF,TRBV27,TRBJ2-5
CASSSRGDREVETQHF,TRBV5-6,TRBJ2-5
CSAAYGEGAFF,TRBV20-1,TRBJ1-1
CASSSGRGYEQYF,TRBV27,TRBJ2-7
CASSLGRVAFVRVETQYF,TRBV7-8,TRBJ2-5
CASSAHLGPSTDTQYF,TRBV2,TRBJ2-3
CASSQAVWRQPGNVMGEQFF,TRBV3-1,TRBJ2-1
CASRESQSGANVLTF,TRBV7-9,TRBJ2-6
CASSLTDRGRAEQYF,TRBV12-3/TRBV12-4,TRBJ2-7
CASSPPGATTEAFF,TRBV7-6,TRBJ1-1
CASSLENRQETQYF,TRBV7-8,TRBJ2-5
CASRVDTGELFF,TRBV5-1,TRBJ2-2
CASSLGVRGNTEAFF,TRBV5-1,TRBJ1-1
CASSLILAETDTQYF,TRBV27,TRBJ2-3